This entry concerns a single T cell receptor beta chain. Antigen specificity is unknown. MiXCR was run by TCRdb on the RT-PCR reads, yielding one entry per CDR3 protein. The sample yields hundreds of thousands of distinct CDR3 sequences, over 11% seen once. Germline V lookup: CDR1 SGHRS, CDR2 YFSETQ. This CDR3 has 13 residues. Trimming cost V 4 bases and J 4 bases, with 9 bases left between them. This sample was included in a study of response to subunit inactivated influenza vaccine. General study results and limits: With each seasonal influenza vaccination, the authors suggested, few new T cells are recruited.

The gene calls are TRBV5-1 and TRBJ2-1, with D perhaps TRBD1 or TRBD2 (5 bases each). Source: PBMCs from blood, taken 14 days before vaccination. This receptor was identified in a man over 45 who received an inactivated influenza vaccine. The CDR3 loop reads CASSPEGYNEQFF. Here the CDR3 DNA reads TGCGCCAGCAGCCCCGAGGGGTACAATGAGCAGTTCTTC.